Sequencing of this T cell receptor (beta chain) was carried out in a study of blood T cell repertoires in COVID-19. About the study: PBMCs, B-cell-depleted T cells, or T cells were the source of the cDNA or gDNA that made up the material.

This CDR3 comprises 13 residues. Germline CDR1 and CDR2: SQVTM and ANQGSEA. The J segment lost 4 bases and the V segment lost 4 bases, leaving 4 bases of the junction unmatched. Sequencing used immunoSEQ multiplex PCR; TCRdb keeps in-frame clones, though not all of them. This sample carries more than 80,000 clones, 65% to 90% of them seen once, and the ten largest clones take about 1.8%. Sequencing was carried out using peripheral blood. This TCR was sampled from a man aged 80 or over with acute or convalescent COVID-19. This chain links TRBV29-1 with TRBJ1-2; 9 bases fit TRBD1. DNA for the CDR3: TGCAGCGTTGGGGGACAGGGAGTCTATGGCTACACCTTC. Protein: CSVGGQGVYGYTF.